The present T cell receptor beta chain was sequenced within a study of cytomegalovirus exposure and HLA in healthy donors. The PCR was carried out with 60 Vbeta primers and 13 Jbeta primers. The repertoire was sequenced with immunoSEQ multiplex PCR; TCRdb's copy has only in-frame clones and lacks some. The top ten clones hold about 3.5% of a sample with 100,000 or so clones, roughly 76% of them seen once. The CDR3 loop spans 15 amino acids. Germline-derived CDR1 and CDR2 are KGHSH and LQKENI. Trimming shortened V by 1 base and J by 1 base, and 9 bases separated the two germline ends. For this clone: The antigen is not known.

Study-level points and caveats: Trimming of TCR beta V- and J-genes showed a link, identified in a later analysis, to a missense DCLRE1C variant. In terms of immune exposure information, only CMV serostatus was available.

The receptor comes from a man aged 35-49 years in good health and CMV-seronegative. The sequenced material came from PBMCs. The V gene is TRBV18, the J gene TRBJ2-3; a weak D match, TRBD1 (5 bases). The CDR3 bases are TGTGCCAGCTCACCACTTCCACAGGGCACAGATACGCAGTATTTT. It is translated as CASSPLPQGTDTQYF.